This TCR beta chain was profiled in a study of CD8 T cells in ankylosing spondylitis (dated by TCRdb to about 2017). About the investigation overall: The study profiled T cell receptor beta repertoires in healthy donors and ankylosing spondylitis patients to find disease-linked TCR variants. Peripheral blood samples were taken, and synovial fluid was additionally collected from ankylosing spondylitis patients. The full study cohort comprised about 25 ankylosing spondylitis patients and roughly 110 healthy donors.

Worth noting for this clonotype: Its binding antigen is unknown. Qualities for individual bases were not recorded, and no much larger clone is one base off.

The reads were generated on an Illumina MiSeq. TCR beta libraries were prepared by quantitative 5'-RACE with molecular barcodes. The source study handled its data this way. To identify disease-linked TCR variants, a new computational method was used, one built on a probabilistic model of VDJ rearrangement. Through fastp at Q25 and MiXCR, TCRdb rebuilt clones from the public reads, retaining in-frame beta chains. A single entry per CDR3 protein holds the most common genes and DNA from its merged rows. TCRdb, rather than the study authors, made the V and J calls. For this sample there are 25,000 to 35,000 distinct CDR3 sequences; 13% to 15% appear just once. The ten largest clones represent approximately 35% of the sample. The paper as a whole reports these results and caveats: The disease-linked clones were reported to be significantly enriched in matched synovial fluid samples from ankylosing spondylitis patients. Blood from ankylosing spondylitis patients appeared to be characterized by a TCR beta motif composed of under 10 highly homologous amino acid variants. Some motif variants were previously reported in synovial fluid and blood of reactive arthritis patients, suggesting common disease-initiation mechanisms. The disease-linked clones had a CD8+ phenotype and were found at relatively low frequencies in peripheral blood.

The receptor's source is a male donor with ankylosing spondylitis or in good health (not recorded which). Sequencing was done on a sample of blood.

The CDR3 has the sequence CATRQGAEGELFF. The nucleotide sequence reads TGTGCCACGCGACAGGGGGCGGAGGGGGAGCTGTTTTTT. The V and J segments used are TRBV10-3 and TRBJ2-2; TRBD1 aligns with 10 central bases. CDR1 and CDR2 are drawn from the germline V gene: ENHRY, SYGVKD. Here V drops 10 bases and J drops 8 bases, and the junction holds 7 bases not matched to any gene. Taken from cysteine to phenylalanine, the CDR3 has 13 residues. The sequence is cut down to CDR3 DNA, 39 bases in frame from base 1.